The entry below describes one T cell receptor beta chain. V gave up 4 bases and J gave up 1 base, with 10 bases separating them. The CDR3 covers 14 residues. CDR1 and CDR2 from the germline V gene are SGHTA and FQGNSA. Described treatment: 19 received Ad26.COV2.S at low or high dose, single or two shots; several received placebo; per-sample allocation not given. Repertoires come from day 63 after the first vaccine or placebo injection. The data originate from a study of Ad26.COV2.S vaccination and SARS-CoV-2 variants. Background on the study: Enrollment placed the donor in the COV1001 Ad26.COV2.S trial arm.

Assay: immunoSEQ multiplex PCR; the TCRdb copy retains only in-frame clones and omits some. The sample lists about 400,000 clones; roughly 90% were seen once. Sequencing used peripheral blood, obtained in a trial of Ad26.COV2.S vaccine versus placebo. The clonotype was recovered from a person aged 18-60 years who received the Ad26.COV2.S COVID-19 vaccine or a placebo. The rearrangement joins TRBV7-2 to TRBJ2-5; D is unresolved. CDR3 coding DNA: TGTGCCAGCAGCTCGCCCCGGACCCAAGAGACCCAGTACTTC. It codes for CASSSPRTQETQYF. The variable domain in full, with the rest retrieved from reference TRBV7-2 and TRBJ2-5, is GAGVSQSPSNKVTEKGKDVELRCDPISGHTALYWYRQSLGQGLEFLIYFQGNSAPDKSGLPSDRFSAERTGGSVSTLTIQRTQQEDSAVYLCASSSPRTQETQYFGPGTRLLVL.